This T cell receptor (beta chain) was recorded in a study of cytomegalovirus exposure and HLA in healthy donors. The trim removed 4 bases at V and 4 bases at J, leaving 2 bases unmatched. This CDR3 contains 13 residues. Germline CDR1 is SGHRS and CDR2 is YFSETQ. Of note for this clone: Other DNA sequences from this sample encode an identical CDR3 as well.

TCRdb's table, derived via immunoSEQ multiplex PCR, lists solely in-frame clones and lacks some. The table records around 150,000 clones, around nine tenths of them present only once. The TCR originated in a woman younger than 30 in good health and CMV-seropositive. The sample was PBMCs. The chain employs TRBV5-1 and TRBJ1-1, with 9 bases identical to TRBD1. This CDR3 is CASSATGGTEAFF. The CDR3 DNA reads TGCGCCAGCAGCGCGACAGGGGGCACTGAAGCTTTCTTT.